Following are 13 T cell receptor beta chains from one sample sequenced in a study of Tregs in tolerant kidney transplant recipients. Measured with immunoSEQ multiplex PCR; TCRdb has only the in-frame clones, and not every one. This table has some 68,000 clones, around 83% appearing once. Sequencing input: CD4+ T cells from blood. Receptors originate from a human donor in good health.

The chain is built from TRBV13 and TRBJ1-1, with D unresolved. Germline loops: CDR1 PRHDT, CDR2 FYEKMQ (reference sequence). V lost 5 bases to trimming and J lost 1 base, with 8 bases between them. The CDR3 loop spans 13 amino acids. Here the CDR3 reads CASSRSGNTEAFF. CDR3 nucleotide sequence: TGTGCCAGCAGCAGGAGCGGGAACACTGAAGCTTTCTTT.

The chain combines TRBV18 with TRBJ1-3, with TRBD1 identical over 7 bases. The V and J ends lost 4 bases and 2 bases, in that order; junction bases with no gene match: 8. The V gene's germline CDR1 is KGHSH and CDR2 LQKENI. The CDR3 is 16 residues long. CDR3 region: CASSLDRDRTGNTIYF. The CDR3 region has the DNA TGTGCCAGCTCACTGGATAGGGACAGAACTGGAAACACCATATATTTT.

The chain links TRBV11-2 to TRBJ2-3; D is ambiguous. CDR1 and CDR2 from the germline V gene are SGHAT and FQNNGV. The V end was cut by 4 bases, the J end by 6 bases, with 8 bases between. The CDR3 is 12 residues long. CDR3 sequence reads: CASSSLRDTQYF. The CDR3 DNA reads TGTGCCAGCAGCTCCCTCCGGGATACGCAGTATTTT.

V usage is TRBV19 and J usage is TRBJ1-1, with a tentative D call TRBD1 (6 bases). Trimming shortened V by 4 bases and J by 3 bases, and 9 bases separated the two germline ends. The CDR3 sequence is 13 residues long. Germline CDR1 LNHDA, CDR2 SQIVND (reference sequence). This chain's CDR3 is CASSKTGYTEAFF. CDR3 coding DNA: TGTGCCAGTAGTAAAACAGGGTACACTGAAGCTTTCTTT.

This rearrangement joins TRBV5-1 to TRBJ2-1; 7 bases agree with TRBD2. V dropped 4 bases and J dropped 0; count of bases not matched to a gene: 7. The CDR3 totals 16 residues. Per germline, CDR1 SGHRS and CDR2 YFSETQ. This CDR3 reads CASSLPGGFSYNEQFF. CDR3 nucleotide sequence: TGCGCCAGCAGCCTCCCCGGGGGGTTCTCCTACAATGAGCAGTTCTTC.

This chain uses TRBV7-9 with TRBJ1-1; 11 positions agree with TRBD1. Germline CDR1 SEHNR, CDR2 FQNEAQ (reference sequence). V dropped 5 bases and J dropped 6; count of bases not matched to a gene: 8. The CDR3 spans 15 residues. The DNA of the CDR3 is TGTGCCAGCAGCCCAGGACAGGGGGCTCGGGCTGAAGCTTTCTTT. The encoded protein is CASSPGQGARAEAFF.

The rearrangement links TRBV11-2 to TRBJ1-4; D is uncertain. The CDR3 is made up of 14 amino acids. Germline loops: CDR1 SGHAT, CDR2 FQNNGV. Trimming took off 0 bases at V and 14 bases at J, with 16 bases between the two ends. In DNA, the CDR3 is TGTGCCAGCAGCTTAGATGGGAACTTGGGGAGGCTGTTTTTT. It is translated as CASSLDGNLGRLFF.

This chain links TRBV19 with TRBJ1-5; D unresolved. The V and J ends lost 0 bases and 5 bases respectively, with 5 bases between them. The CDR3 has 13 amino acids. Germline CDR1 and CDR2: LNHDA and SQIVND (reference sequence). CDR3 nucleotide sequence: TGTGCCAGTAGTATAGAGGGGTATCAGCCCCAGCATTTT. Its translation is CASSIEGYQPQHF.

This chain links TRBV30 with TRBJ1-4, with 10 bases lining up with TRBD1. The junction had 4 bases not matched to a gene; V was cut back by 3 bases and J by 3 bases. The CDR3 totals 15 residues. Germline values: CDR1 GTSNPN, CDR2 SVGIG (reference sequence). The CDR3 sequence: CAWSGDRGSNEKLFF. In DNA, the CDR3 is TGTGCCTGGAGCGGGGACAGGGGATCTAATGAAAAACTGTTTTTT.

This clone was detected only a few times. The chain links TRBV5-1 to TRBJ2-7, with 7 bases matching TRBD2. The CDR3 covers 14 residues. Germline V gene sequence: CDR1 SGHRS, CDR2 YFSETQ. V shed 0 bases, J shed 4 bases, and the junction held 4 bases outside the gene matches. The DNA for the CDR3 is TGCGCCAGCAGCTTGGAGCTAGCGGTTTACGAGCAGTACTTC. Amino acid sequence: CASSLELAVYEQYF.

The rearrangement links TRBV5-8 to TRBJ2-2, with a tentative D call TRBD2 (5 bases). Germline loops: CDR1 SGHTS, CDR2 YDEGEE. V dropped 1 base and J dropped 5 bases, with 12 bases sitting between them. The CDR3 is 15 amino acids. The CDR3 loop reads CASSLRGLRTGELFF. In DNA form, the CDR3 reads TGTGCCAGCAGCTTGCGCGGACTTCGGACCGGGGAGCTGTTTTTT.

The chain combines TRBV14 with TRBJ2-7, with D maybe TRBD1 (6 bases). CDR3 length equals 14 residues. Germline V gene lookup returns CDR1 SGHDN and CDR2 FVKESK. V gave up 3 bases and J gave up 6 bases, with 15 bases separating them. CDR3 protein: CASSHNIQGSEQYF. CDR3 DNA: TGTGCCAGCAGCCATAATATTCAGGGGAGCGAGCAGTACTTC.

The V call is TRBV6-1, the J call TRBJ2-4; possibly TRBD2 for D (5 bases). The CDR3 runs 14 residues. Trimming left V 2 bases short and J 9 bases short, with 14 bases between. The V gene's germline CDR1 is MNHNS and CDR2 SASEGT. The CDR3 loop reads CASSEIGGSGIQYF. The DNA of the CDR3 is TGTGCCAGCAGTGAAATAGGAGGCTCCGGCATTCAGTACTTC.